Described below is a single T cell receptor (beta chain) sequence and its context. The sample is drawn from a study of blood T cell repertoires in COVID-19. Looking at the study overall: PBMCs, B-cell-depleted T cells, or T cells were the source of the cDNA or gDNA that made up the material.

Repertoires were generated with immunoSEQ multiplex PCR, while TCRdb's copy carries only in-frame clones and drops some. The sample lists about 310,000 clones; around 84% were seen once. V lost 6 bases and J 3 bases, leaving 11 bases between the germline ends. This CDR3 is built from 13 residues. Looked up from germline, CDR1 is MNHEY and CDR2 is SVGAGI. The rearrangement uses TRBV6-5 and TRBJ1-1, with D perhaps TRBD1 (6 bases). The specimen sequenced was peripheral blood. The source of this sequence is a man between 65 and 85 years old with acute or convalescent COVID-19. The DNA of the CDR3 is TGTGCCAGCAGCACAGGGTGGGACACTGAAGCTTTCTTT. Amino acid sequence: CASSTGWDTEAFF.